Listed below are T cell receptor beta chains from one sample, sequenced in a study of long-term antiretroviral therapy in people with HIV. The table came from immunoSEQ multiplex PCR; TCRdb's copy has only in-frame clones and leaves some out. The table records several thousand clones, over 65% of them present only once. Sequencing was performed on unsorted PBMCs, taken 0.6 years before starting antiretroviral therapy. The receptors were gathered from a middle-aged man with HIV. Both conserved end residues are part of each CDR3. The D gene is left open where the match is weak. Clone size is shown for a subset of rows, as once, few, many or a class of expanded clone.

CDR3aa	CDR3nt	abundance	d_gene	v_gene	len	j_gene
CASSELAGITDTQYF	TGTGCCAGCAGTGAATTAGCGGGGATCACAGATACGCAGTATTTT	-	TRBD2	TRBV6-1	15	TRBJ2-3
CASSLARTGYAEAFF	TGTGCCAGCAGCTTAGCCCGGACAGGGTACGCTGAAGCTTTCTTT	-	TRBD1	TRBV11-1	15	TRBJ1-1
CASSWGAEAFF	TGTGCCAGCAGCTGGGGGGCTGAAGCTTTCTTT	once	-	TRBV5-6	11	TRBJ1-1
CASRGGQGGEKLFF	TGTGCCAGCAGGGGGGGACAGGGCGGCGAAAAACTGTTTTTT	-	TRBD1	TRBV7-9	14	TRBJ1-4
CASSDARTRSDWEQYF	TGTGCCAGCAGTGACGCCAGGACTAGGTCCGACTGGGAGCAGTACTTC	-	TRBD2	TRBV6-1	16	TRBJ2-7
CASSLGADTEAFF	TGTGCCAGCAGCTTGGGGGCGGACACTGAAGCTTTCTTT	-	-	TRBV5-6	13	TRBJ1-1
CASSIGPNPDTQYF	TGTGCCAGCAGCATAGGCCCTAATCCAGATACGCAGTATTTT	-	-	TRBV9	14	TRBJ2-3
CASSGITGGPSGANVLTF	TGCGCCAGCAGCGGGATAACAGGGGGTCCCTCTGGGGCCAACGTCCTGACTTTC	-	TRBD1	TRBV4-1	18	TRBJ2-6
CASSWDRQGSYEQYF	TGTGCCAGCAGCTGGGATCGACAGGGATCCTACGAGCAGTACTTC	-	TRBD1	TRBV7-9	15	TRBJ2-7
CASSMGGQEWPQHF	TGTGCCAGTAGTATGGGGGGTCAGGAATGGCCCCAGCATTTT	-	-	TRBV19	14	TRBJ1-5
CAWSVRVGTQYF	TGTGCCTGGAGTGTCCGGGTGGGGACCCAGTACTTC	-	-	TRBV30	12	TRBJ2-5
CASRLGITAATEEPPLSNQPQHF	TGTGCAAGTCGCTTAGGAATAACAGCAGCCACGGAGGAACCCCCCCTTAGCAATCAGCCCCAGCATTTT	-	-	TRBV12-2	23	TRBJ1-5